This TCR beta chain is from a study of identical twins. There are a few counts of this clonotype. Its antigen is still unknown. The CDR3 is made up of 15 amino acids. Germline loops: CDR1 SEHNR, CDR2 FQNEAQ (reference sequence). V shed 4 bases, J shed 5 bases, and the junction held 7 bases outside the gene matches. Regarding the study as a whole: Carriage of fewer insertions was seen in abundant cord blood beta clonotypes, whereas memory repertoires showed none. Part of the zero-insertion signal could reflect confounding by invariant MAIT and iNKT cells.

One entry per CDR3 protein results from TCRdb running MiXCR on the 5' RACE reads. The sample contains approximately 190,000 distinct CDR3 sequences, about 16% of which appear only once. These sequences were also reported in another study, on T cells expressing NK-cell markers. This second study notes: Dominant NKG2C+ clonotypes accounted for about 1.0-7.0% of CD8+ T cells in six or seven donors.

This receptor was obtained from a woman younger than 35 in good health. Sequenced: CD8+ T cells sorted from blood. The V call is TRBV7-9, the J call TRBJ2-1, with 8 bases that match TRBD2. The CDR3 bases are TGTGCCAGCAGCTCCTCCGGGACTAGGGACAATGAGCAGTTCTTC. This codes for CASSSSGTRDNEQFF. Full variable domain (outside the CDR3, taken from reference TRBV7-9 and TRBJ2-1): DTGVSQNPRHKITKRGQNVTFRCDPISEHNRLYWYRQTLGQGPEFLTYFQNEAQLEKSRLLSDRFSAERPKGSFSTLEIQRTEQGDSAMYLCASSSSGTRDNEQFFGPGTRLTVL.